Listed below are T cell receptor beta chains from one sample, sequenced in a study of T-cell memory formation after mild COVID-19. TCRdb analysed the 5' RACE reads with MiXCR anew, one entry per CDR3 protein. The table shows a few hundred thousand distinct CDR3 sequences, with 14% occurring only once. Sequencing was carried out using PBMCs or a T cell subset sorted from them (not recorded which). The receptor source for this set is a man younger than 30 who had mild COVID-19 (a few samples of this study predate the infection). Cell type and time point are not known. The CDR3 runs from the conserved cysteine through the conserved F or W. A D gene is named only where the DNA matches it firmly. Expanded clones get a size class; other rows say once, few or many, or leave the size out.

clone_size d_call cdr3_length j_call v_call cdr3_aa cdr3_nt
many TRBD1 14 TRBJ2-1 TRBV20-1 CSAREETGVNEQFF TGCAGTGCTAGAGAGGAGACAGGGGTAAATGAGCAGTTCTTC
. . 15 TRBJ2-3 TRBV6-2/TRBV6-3 CASSQPLRGTDTQYF TGTGCCAGCAGTCAACCCTTGAGGGGGACAGATACGCAGTATTTT
few TRBD2 16 TRBJ2-3 TRBV12-3/TRBV12-4 CASSQRGLAGGDTQYF TGTGCCAGCAGTCAGCGGGGGCTAGCGGGGGGGGATACGCAGTATTTT
. TRBD1 15 TRBJ1-2 TRBV27 CASSPGTGAHYGYTF TGTGCCAGCAGTCCCGGGACAGGCGCACACTATGGCTACACCTTC
. . 15 TRBJ2-1 TRBV10-3 CAISAPGLEVGEQFF TGTGCCATCAGTGCCCCGGGCCTCGAGGTGGGTGAGCAGTTCTTC
. . 14 TRBJ2-3 TRBV7-2 CASSLGLVGGTQYF TGTGCCAGCAGCTTAGGACTCGTCGGGGGTACGCAGTATTTT
few . 14 TRBJ2-7 TRBV28 CASRLGDTAYEQYF TGTGCCAGCAGGCTCGGGGACACCGCCTACGAGCAGTACTTC
few . 16 TRBJ2-1 TRBV7-2 CASSPPPGPRYNEQFF TGTGCCAGCAGCCCACCCCCGGGCCCGCGGTACAATGAGCAGTTCTTC
few TRBD1 16 TRBJ2-3 TRBV11-1 CASSPRGQGAGDTQYF TGTGCCAGCAGCCCAAGGGGACAGGGGGCCGGAGATACGCAGTATTTT
. TRBD1 14 TRBJ1-1 TRBV5-1 CASSVTGTADEAFF TGCGCCAGCAGCGTGACCGGGACAGCCGATGAAGCTTTCTTT
. TRBD1 14 TRBJ1-1 TRBV6-4 CASSVRQGHYEAFF TGTGCCAGCAGTGTGCGACAGGGGCATTATGAAGCTTTCTTT
. TRBD1 15 TRBJ1-5 TRBV4-1 CASSQGAGGDQPQHF TGCGCCAGCAGCCAAGGGGCAGGGGGTGATCAGCCCCAGCATTTT
few TRBD1 12 TRBJ2-1 TRBV7-3 CASSVGGGEQFF TGTGCCAGCAGCGTAGGGGGCGGTGAGCAGTTCTTC
. TRBD2 14 TRBJ2-7 TRBV6-2/TRBV6-3 CASSPAGGSYEQYF TGTGCCAGCAGTCCAGCGGGGGGATCCTACGAGCAGTACTTC
. . 12 TRBJ1-1 TRBV9 CASSVGGHPPFF TGTGCCAGCAGCGTAGGGGGACACCCGCCTTTCTTT
. . 14 TRBJ1-1 TRBV7-9 CASSLRAGNTEAFF TGTGCCAGCAGCCTTCGCGCAGGGAACACTGAAGCTTTCTTT
. . 15 TRBJ1-1 TRBV7-8 CASSLVVRGDTEAFF TGTGCCAGCAGCTTAGTCGTCAGGGGTGACACTGAAGCTTTCTTT
. TRBD1 16 TRBJ1-2 TRBV4-1 CASSQDRRDRGAGYTF TGCGCCAGCAGCCAAGATCGCAGGGACAGGGGCGCTGGCTACACCTTC
. . 13 TRBJ2-3 TRBV24-1 CAIRTKITDTQYF TGTGCCATCCGGACAAAAATCACAGATACGCAGTATTTT
many TRBD2 14 TRBJ2-7 TRBV4-3 CASSPSGGYYEQYF TGCGCCAGCAGCCCCAGCGGGGGGTACTACGAGCAGTACTTC
. . 14 TRBJ2-3 TRBV4-1 CASRRTPTADTQYF TGCGCCAGCAGACGGACCCCGACAGCGGATACGCAGTATTTT
. . 15 TRBJ2-7 TRBV6-5 CASSYSLASAYEQYF TGTGCCAGCAGTTACTCGTTGGCTAGCGCCTACGAGCAGTACTTC
many TRBD2 15 TRBJ2-1 TRBV11-2 CASSLAGGGANEQFF TGTGCCAGCAGCTTAGCGGGGGGAGGGGCCAATGAGCAGTTCTTC
few . 13 TRBJ2-3 TRBV27 CASSLWETDTQYF TGTGCCAGCAGTTTATGGGAAACAGATACGCAGTATTTT
few TRBD1 15 TRBJ2-1 TRBV7-3 CASSFTGGRYNEQFF TGTGCCAGCAGCTTTACAGGGGGTAGGTACAATGAGCAGTTCTTC
few . 13 TRBJ1-1 TRBV6-2/TRBV6-3 CATQGRGNTEAFF TGTGCCACCCAGGGGCGCGGGAACACTGAAGCTTTCTTT
. . 13 TRBJ2-5 TRBV6-2/TRBV6-3 CASSSVQSETQYF TGTGCCAGCAGTTCGGTCCAGTCGGAGACCCAGTACTTC
. . 14 TRBJ1-1 TRBV7-2 CASSLWGSNTEAFF TGTGCCAGCAGCTTATGGGGTTCGAACACTGAAGCTTTCTTT
few . 17 TRBJ2-2 TRBV7-9 CASTSPEWGRNTGELFF TGTGCCAGCACCTCACCAGAATGGGGGCGGAACACCGGGGAGCTGTTTTTT
. . 13 TRBJ2-5 TRBV7-3 CASSFSSLETQYF TGTGCCAGCAGCTTTAGTAGTTTGGAGACCCAGTACTTC
many . 14 TRBJ2-5 TRBV7-9 CASREDRLQETQYF TGTGCCAGCAGAGAAGACAGATTGCAAGAGACCCAGTACTTC
. . 17 TRBJ2-3 TRBV5-1 CASSFSPGIQSADTQYF TGCGCCAGCAGCTTTTCCCCCGGAATACAGAGTGCAGATACGCAGTATTTT
few . 14 TRBJ2-3 TRBV29-1 CSVEIGGVTDTQYF TGCAGCGTTGAAATCGGCGGAGTCACAGATACGCAGTATTTT
once . 14 TRBJ2-3 TRBV20-1 CSASTQTSTDTQYF TGCAGTGCTAGTACCCAGACTAGCACAGATACGCAGTATTTT
. TRBD1 15 TRBJ1-5 TRBV28 CASSLGQASNQPQHF TGTGCCAGCAGTTTAGGACAGGCTTCAAATCAGCCCCAGCATTTT
. TRBD2 15 TRBJ2-1 TRBV7-2 CASSLASGEYNEQFF TGTGCCAGCAGCTTAGCCAGCGGGGAGTACAATGAGCAGTTCTTC
. . 11 TRBJ1-2 TRBV20-1 CSAIQGVGYTF TGCAGTGCAATACAGGGAGTTGGCTACACCTTC
. . 16 TRBJ2-2 TRBV5-1 CASSSQVPSNTGELFF TGCGCCAGCAGCTCTCAGGTCCCGTCGAACACCGGGGAGCTGTTTTTT
. . 13 TRBJ2-7 TRBV12-3/TRBV12-4 CASSLGRGREQYF TGTGCCAGCAGTTTAGGGCGGGGGCGCGAGCAGTACTTC
. TRBD1 14 TRBJ2-5 TRBV10-2 CASSGTVKKETQYF TGCGCCAGCAGCGGGACAGTGAAAAAAGAGACCCAGTACTTC
many . 14 TRBJ2-7 TRBV4-1 CASSHAPGTYEQYF TGCGCCAGCAGCCACGCCCCGGGGACCTACGAGCAGTACTTC
few . 15 TRBJ2-1 TRBV20-1 CSARLPRGPYNEQFF TGCAGTGCTAGATTACCCCGGGGGCCCTACAATGAGCAGTTCTTC
few . 16 TRBJ1-6 TRBV9 CASSSGTAIYNSPLHF TGTGCCAGCAGCTCTGGGACCGCCATCTATAATTCACCCCTCCACTTT
many . 15 TRBJ1-6 TRBV5-1 CASSLEGQRNSPLHF TGCGCCAGCAGCTTGGAGGGACAACGTAATTCACCCCTCCACTTT
few . 15 TRBJ2-1 TRBV27 CASNALIGGTGEQFF TGTGCCAGCAACGCTCTCATAGGGGGTACCGGTGAGCAGTTCTTC
few . 12 TRBJ2-5 TRBV3-1 CASSQVYGTQYF TGTGCCAGCAGCCAAGTTTACGGGACCCAGTACTTC
. . 16 TRBJ1-5 TRBV7-9 CASSLMVGALNQPQHF TGTGCCAGCAGCTTAATGGTGGGGGCCCTCAATCAGCCCCAGCATTTT
few . 15 TRBJ2-1 TRBV9 CASSPWGAGINEQFF TGTGCCAGCAGCCCATGGGGGGCAGGGATCAATGAGCAGTTCTTC
few . 15 TRBJ2-2 TRBV7-2 CASSPRQGSPGELFF TGTGCCAGCAGCCCGCGGCAGGGTTCCCCCGGGGAGCTGTTTTTT
. . 14 TRBJ1-2 TRBV12-3/TRBV12-4 CASSLGGFNYGYTF TGTGCCAGCAGTTTAGGAGGGTTTAACTATGGCTACACCTTC
many . 11 TRBJ2-7 TRBV20-1 CSARRSGEQYF TGCAGTGCCCGCAGGAGCGGGGAGCAGTACTTC
few . 13 TRBJ2-7 TRBV6-5 CASSPLVLGEQYF TGTGCCAGCAGTCCCCTGGTCTTGGGCGAGCAGTACTTC
few . 11 TRBJ2-1 TRBV24-1 CATAAYNEQFF TGTGCCACCGCCGCTTACAATGAGCAGTTCTTC
. . 14 TRBJ2-3 TRBV5-5 CASSLESPTDTQYF TGTGCCAGCAGCTTGGAATCGCCCACAGATACGCAGTATTTT
few . 15 TRBJ1-1 TRBV29-1 CSVGFPFSMNGMAFF TGCAGCGTTGGATTCCCCTTTAGTATGAATGGGATGGCTTTCTTT
few . 13 TRBJ2-5 TRBV11-2 CASSIQVQETQYF TGTGCCAGCAGCATACAGGTCCAAGAGACCCAGTACTTC
few . 13 TRBJ2-7 TRBV4-1 CASSQPSGDEQYF TGCGCCAGCAGCCAGCCCTCAGGGGACGAGCAGTACTTC
. . 12 TRBJ2-1 TRBV5-4 CASSLGRQEQFF TGTGCCAGCAGCTTGGGGCGCCAAGAGCAGTTCTTC
. . 14 TRBJ2-1 TRBV6-5 CASSTPTDFNEQFF TGTGCCAGCAGTACCCCGACAGATTTCAATGAGCAGTTCTTC
few . 13 TRBJ2-1 TRBV7-2 CASSINGRNEQFF TGTGCCAGCAGCATAAATGGACGCAATGAGCAGTTCTTC